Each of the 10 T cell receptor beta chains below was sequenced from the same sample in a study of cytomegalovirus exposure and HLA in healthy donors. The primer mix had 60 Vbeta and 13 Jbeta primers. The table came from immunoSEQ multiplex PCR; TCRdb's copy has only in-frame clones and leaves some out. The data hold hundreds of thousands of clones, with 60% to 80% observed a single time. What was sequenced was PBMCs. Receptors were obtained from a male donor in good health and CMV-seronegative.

The CDR3 nucleotides are TGTGCCTGGAGTGTTTTGGGCGGGAGGAACTGCGAGCAGTACTTC. This sequence encodes CAWSVLGGRNCEQYF. The V call is TRBV30, the J call TRBJ2-7, with 8 bases matching TRBD2. Germline CDR1 is GTSNPN and CDR2 is SVGIG (reference sequence). The CDR3 contains 15 residues. Trimming removed 0 bases from V and 6 bases from J; junction bases left unmatched: 10.

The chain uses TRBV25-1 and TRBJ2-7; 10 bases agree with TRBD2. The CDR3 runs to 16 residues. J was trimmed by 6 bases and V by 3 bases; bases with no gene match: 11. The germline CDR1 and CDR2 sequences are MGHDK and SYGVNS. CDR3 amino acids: CASSDLRASGSTEQYF. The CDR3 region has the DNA TGTGCCAGCAGTGATCTCCGAGCTAGCGGGAGCACCGAGCAGTACTTC.

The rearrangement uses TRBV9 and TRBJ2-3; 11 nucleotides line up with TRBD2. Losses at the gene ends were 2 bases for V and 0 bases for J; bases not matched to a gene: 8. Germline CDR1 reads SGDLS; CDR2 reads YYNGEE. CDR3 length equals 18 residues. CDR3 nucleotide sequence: TGTGCCAGCAGCGTTCCGACTAGCGGGATTGCTAGCACAGATACGCAGTATTTT. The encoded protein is CASSVPTSGIASTDTQYF.

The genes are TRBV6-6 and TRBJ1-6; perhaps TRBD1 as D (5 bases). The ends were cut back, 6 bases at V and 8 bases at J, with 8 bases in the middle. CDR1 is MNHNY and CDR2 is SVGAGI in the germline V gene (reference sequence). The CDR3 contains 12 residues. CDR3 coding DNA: TGTGCCAGCAGGTGGGGGGATTCACCCCTCCACTTT. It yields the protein CASRWGDSPLHF.

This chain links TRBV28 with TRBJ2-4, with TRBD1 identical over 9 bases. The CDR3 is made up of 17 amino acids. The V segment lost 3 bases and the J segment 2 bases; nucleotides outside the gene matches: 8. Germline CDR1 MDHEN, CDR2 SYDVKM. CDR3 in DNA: TGTGCCAGCAGTTTCCCCCGGGACAGGGCGACCAAAAACATTCAGTACTTC. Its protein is CASSFPRDRATKNIQYF.

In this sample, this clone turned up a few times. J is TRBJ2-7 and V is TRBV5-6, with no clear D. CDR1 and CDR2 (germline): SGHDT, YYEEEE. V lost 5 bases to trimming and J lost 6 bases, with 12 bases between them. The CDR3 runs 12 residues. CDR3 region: CASSYDTLEQYF. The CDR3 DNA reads TGTGCCAGCAGTTACGACACTCTCGAGCAGTACTTC.

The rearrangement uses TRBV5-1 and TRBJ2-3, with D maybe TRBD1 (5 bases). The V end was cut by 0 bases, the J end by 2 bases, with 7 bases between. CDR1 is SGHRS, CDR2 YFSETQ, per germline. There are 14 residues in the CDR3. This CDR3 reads CASSLGQITDTQYF. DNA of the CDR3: TGCGCCAGCAGCTTGGGACAGATCACAGATACGCAGTATTTT.

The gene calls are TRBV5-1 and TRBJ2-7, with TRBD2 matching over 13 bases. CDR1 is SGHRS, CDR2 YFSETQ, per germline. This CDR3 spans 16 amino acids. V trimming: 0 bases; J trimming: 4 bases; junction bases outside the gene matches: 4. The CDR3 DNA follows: TGCGCCAGCAGCTTGGGGACTAGCGGGAGCGGGTACGAGCAGTACTTC. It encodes CASSLGTSGSGYEQYF.

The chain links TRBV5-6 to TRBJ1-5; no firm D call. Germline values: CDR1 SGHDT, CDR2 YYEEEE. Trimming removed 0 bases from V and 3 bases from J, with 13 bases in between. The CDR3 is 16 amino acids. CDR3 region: CASSLGASAYNQPQHF. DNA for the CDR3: TGTGCCAGCAGCTTGGGTGCCAGCGCCTACAATCAGCCCCAGCATTTT.

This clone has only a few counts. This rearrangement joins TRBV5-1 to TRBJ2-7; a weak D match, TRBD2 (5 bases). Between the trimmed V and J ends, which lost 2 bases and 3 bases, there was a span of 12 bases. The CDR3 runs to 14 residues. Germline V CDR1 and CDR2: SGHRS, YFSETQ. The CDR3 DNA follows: TGCGCCAGCAGCTTTCGAGGGATGGGCTACGAGCAGTACTTC. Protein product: CASSFRGMGYEQYF.